Listed below are T cell receptor beta chains from one sample, sequenced in a study of patients and donors after allogeneic stem cell transplantation. Using its own MiXCR run on the RT-PCR reads, TCRdb lists one record per CDR3 protein. Among 150,000 to 200,000 distinct CDR3 sequences listed, around 28% were seen once. Sequences were obtained from blood, either unsorted or a sorted T cell fraction (not recorded which). The receptors stem from a human donor who was either an allogeneic HSCT recipient or a stem cell or donor lymphocyte infusion donor (not recorded which). It is not recorded whose cells these are; they may come from a transplant donor. CDR3s include the opening cysteine and the closing phenylalanine or tryptophan.

>TRBV7-6|TRBJ2-2|16
CASSPGLATNTGELFF
>TRBV27|TRBJ2-5|12
CASSLLGGTQYF
>TRBV12-3/TRBV12-4|TRBJ2-1|14
CASSLVSWYNEQFF
>TRBV2|TRBJ2-7|14
CASRNRDKGYEQYF
>TRBV6-5|TRBJ1-5|14
CASRDRGSNQPQHF
>TRBV6-6|TRBJ1-4|16
CASSQGAGHRIEKLFF
>TRBV27|TRBJ2-1|14
CASSQGSSYNEQFF
>TRBV12-3/TRBV12-4|TRBJ2-7|15
CASSFVGAVSYEQYF
>TRBV4-3|TRBJ1-2|14
CASSQFGVRYGYTF
>TRBV20-1|TRBJ2-7|14
CSAGDFRARGEQYF
>TRBV12-3/TRBV12-4|TRBJ2-5|14
CASSSRTVQETQYF
>TRBV12-3/TRBV12-4|TRBJ1-6|14
CASNPQGTNSPLHF
>TRBV6-5|TRBJ2-5|15
CASSSWDSLAGTQYF
>TRBV27|TRBJ2-7|14
CASSLVMDYYEQYF
>TRBV7-8|TRBJ2-1|17
CASSLELRGTSSHEQFF
>TRBV10-2|TRBJ2-1|16
CASSELGQGADNEQFF
>TRBV9|TRBJ2-1|16
CASSVATVRSYNEQFF
>TRBV9|TRBJ1-4|15
CASSAQDTTNEKLFF
>TRBV6-5|TRBJ2-2|14
CASSYSRGGGELFF
>TRBV5-1|TRBJ1-1|13
CASGRSQNTEAFF
>TRBV3-1|TRBJ2-5|16
CASSQEGGAGRETQYF
>TRBV6-5|TRBJ2-7|15
CASGGTSASSYEQYF
>TRBV24-1|TRBJ2-1|14
CATSDTQGYNEQFF
>TRBV11-2|TRBJ1-5|15
CASSPKGRMDQPQHF
>TRBV28|TRBJ2-7|15
CASSPQNSASTRQYF
>TRBV28|TRBJ2-7|15
CASSRVGLPVHEQYF
>TRBV29-1|TRBJ2-7|15
CSVEDRDRSAYEQYF
>TRBV19|TRBJ2-1|15
CASSPGVAAYNEQFF
>TRBV19|TRBJ1-1|12
CASSMTGAEAFF
>TRBV12-3/TRBV12-4|TRBJ1-3|14
CASNKGSSGNTIYF
>TRBV20-1|TRBJ2-2|16
CSARDWAGINTGELFF
>TRBV11-2|TRBJ2-1|15
CASSPGLAEYNEQFF
>TRBV4-2|TRBJ1-2|14
CASSQERGSYGYTF
>TRBV4-1|TRBJ1-1|16
CASSQEVHAGDTEAFF
>TRBV6-5|TRBJ1-2|14
CASSYLGGGTGYTF
>TRBV6-2/TRBV6-3|TRBJ1-5|17
CASSYSPMGSSNQPQHF
>TRBV2|TRBJ2-3|15
CASSVSGTPGDTQYF
>TRBV24-1|TRBJ1-2|15
CATSDSRTGVMGYTF
>TRBV6-5|TRBJ2-7|13
CASRSWGTGEQYF
>TRBV29-1|TRBJ2-5|13
CSERGLSQETQYF
>TRBV5-1|TRBJ2-1|13
CASSPSPNTEQFF
>TRBV5-5|TRBJ2-7|17
CASSLAGQGRLSYEQYF
>TRBV29-1|TRBJ2-3|12
CSALTSADTQYF
>TRBV28|TRBJ2-1|15
CASMPGTSGRSEQFF
>TRBV27|TRBJ1-2|14
CASRARALNYGYTF
>TRBV7-3|TRBJ2-2|16
CASSPRSTSSTGELFF
>TRBV6-5|TRBJ1-1|13
CASSYSIVSGAFF
>TRBV6-6|TRBJ2-7|13
CASRWDREYEQYF
>TRBV10-3|TRBJ1-1|12
CARRSENTEAFF
>TRBV4-1|TRBJ1-5|15
CASSQESGWNQPQHF
>TRBV6-2/TRBV6-3|TRBJ2-1|13
CASSWGGNNEQFF
>TRBV25-1|TRBJ1-5|15
CASSPQGFGNQPQHF
>TRBV11-3|TRBJ2-3|15
CASSSGLAGADTQYF
>TRBV4-2|TRBJ2-4|16
CASSQASGGGKNIQYF